Following are 16 T cell receptor beta chains from one sample sequenced in a study of radiation and T cells in renal cell carcinoma. Measured with immunoSEQ multiplex PCR; TCRdb has only the in-frame clones, and not every one. The data contain around 120,000 clones, roughly four fifths of them singletons. The time point: blood 2 weeks post-SBRT. The treatment was: 15 Gy SBRT to primary tumor, nephrectomy 4 weeks later. Sequencing used blood, obtained from a patient whose treatment included radiotherapy and nephrectomy. All receptors derive from a woman aged 60-70 years with renal cell carcinoma.

This clone was picked up a small number of times. Other DNA sequences in this specimen translate into the identical CDR3. The V call is TRBV30, the J call TRBJ1-2; the D gene is possibly TRBD1 (6 bases). CDR3 size: 14 residues. V lost 2 bases, J lost 5 bases, and 15 bases lay in between. CDR1 GTSNPN and CDR2 SVGIG come from the germline V gene (reference sequence). The CDR3 region is CAWSLTGGIYGYTF. In DNA, the CDR3 is TGTGCCTGGAGTTTGACAGGCGGAATTTATGGCTACACCTTC. Full variable domain (remainder filled in from reference TRBV30 and TRBJ1-2): SQTIHQWPATLVQPVGSPLSLECTVEGTSNPNLYWYRQAAGRGLQLLFYSVGIGQISSEVPQNLSASRPQDRQFILSSKKLLLSDSGFYLCAWSLTGGIYGYTFGSGTRLTVV.

The chain combines TRBV18 with TRBJ1-2; 9 bases agree with TRBD1. This CDR3 has 17 amino acids. Germline V gene sequence: CDR1 KGHSH, CDR2 LQKENI. Trimming took 2 bases from V and 3 from J; bases not matched to a gene: 10. CDR3 in DNA: TGTGCCAGCTCACCAAACCTTGGGACAGGGTTGGACTATGGCTACACCTTC. It encodes CASSPNLGTGLDYGYTF.

The chain joins TRBV6-6 to TRBJ2-7, with 11 bases identical to TRBD2. CDR1 and CDR2 from the germline V gene are MNHNY and SVGAGI (reference sequence). The CDR3 contains 14 residues. The V segment lost 6 bases and the J segment 2 bases; nucleotides outside the gene matches: 3. The CDR3 spells CASRLSGGAYEQYF. Written as DNA, the CDR3 is TGTGCCAGCAGGCTTAGCGGGGGGGCCTACGAGCAGTACTTC.

The gene calls are TRBV4-3 and TRBJ2-7; the match to TRBD2 covers 7 bases. The V segment lost 1 base and the J segment 6 bases; nucleotides outside the gene matches: 9. CDR1 and CDR2 from the germline V gene are LGHNA and YSLEER. CDR3 length equals 15 residues. DNA for the CDR3: TGCGCCAGCAGCCAAGTGGGGAGACTAGCAACCGAGCAGTACTTC. Translated: CASSQVGRLATEQYF.

The J gene is TRBJ1-5, the V gene TRBV2, with D maybe TRBD1 (5 bases). Trimming cost V 4 bases and J 2 bases, with 6 bases left between them. The CDR3 has 13 amino acids. Germline CDR1 and CDR2: SNHLY and FYNNEI. The CDR3 DNA follows: TGTGCCAGCAGTGGAGGGGGCAATCAGCCCCAGCATTTT. This gives the protein CASSGGGNQPQHF.

V and J are TRBV19 and TRBJ1-4; D is uncertain. The length of the CDR3 is 15 residues. V dropped 5 bases and J dropped 2 bases, with 12 bases sitting between them. Germline assignment: CDR1 LNHDA and CDR2 SQIVND (reference sequence). CDR3 sequence: CASSVTRRTNEKLFF. For the CDR3, the DNA is TGTGCCAGTAGTGTCACCCGGCGGACTAATGAAAAACTGTTTTTT.

V is TRBV19 and J is TRBJ2-1; D tentatively fits TRBD1 or TRBD2 (5 bases each). This CDR3 is built from 13 residues. V gave up 3 bases and J gave up 16 bases, with 19 bases separating them. CDR1 is LNHDA, CDR2 SQIVND, per germline (reference sequence). CDR3 nucleotides: TGTGCCAGTAGTATCCCGGGACGGGCCGAGATATTCTTC. Encoded protein: CASSIPGRAEIFF. The whole variable domain, filled in from reference TRBV19 and TRBJ2-1, reads DGGITQSPKYLFRKEGQNVTLSCEQNLNHDAMYWYRQDPGQGLRLIYYSQIVNDFQKGDIAEGYSVSREKKESFPLTVTSAQKNPTAFYLCASSIPGRAEIFFGPGTRLTVL.

This clone was counted once. The chain uses TRBV11-3 and TRBJ2-5; D is perhaps TRBD2 (6 bases). The germline V gene has CDR1 SGHNT and CDR2 YENEEA. This CDR3 is built from 16 residues. Deletions cut 3 bases from V and 5 bases from J, with 19 bases between. Here the CDR3 reads CASSFSGDRPEETQYF. The DNA for the CDR3 is TGTGCCAGCAGCTTCTCGGGGGACCGACCCGAGGAGACCCAGTACTTC.

This rearrangement joins TRBV4-2 to TRBJ1-1; D may be TRBD1 (6 bases). Germline V gene lookup returns CDR1 LGHNA and CDR2 YNFKEQ. Trimming took off 5 bases at V and 4 bases at J, with 11 bases between the two ends. This CDR3 has 13 amino acids. In DNA form, the CDR3 reads TGTGCCAGCAGCAGTGGGACATCCACTGAAGCTTTCTTT. Translation: CASSSGTSTEAFF.

This clone was seen only a few times. The V gene is TRBV4-2, the J gene TRBJ2-3; TRBD2 aligns across 9 bases. The V and J ends lost 4 bases and 7 bases, in that order; junction bases with no gene match: 15. The CDR3 spans 17 residues. CDR1 is LGHNA and CDR2 is YNFKEQ in the germline V gene. This CDR3 is CASSLTMGGRGENTQYF. The DNA for the CDR3 is TGTGCCAGCAGCCTCACAATGGGCGGGAGGGGTGAAAATACGCAGTATTTT.

This clone has at least ten counts. The V call is TRBV4-1, the J call TRBJ2-7, with a tentative D call TRBD2 (5 bases). Germline lookup yields CDR1 MGHRA and CDR2 YSYEKL. The CDR3 spans 13 residues. Trimming cost V 1 base and J 5 bases, with 9 bases left between them. CDR3 DNA sequence: TGCGCCAGCAGCCAAGCTCTGGGAGACGAGCAGTACTTC. It translates to CASSQALGDEQYF.

V gene TRBV2 combines with J gene TRBJ2-7; no definite D call. The CDR3 is 12 amino acids. Germline loops: CDR1 SNHLY, CDR2 FYNNEI. V lost 6 bases to trimming and J lost 3 bases, with 9 bases between them. CDR3 amino acids: CASSSDGYEQYF. CDR3 DNA sequence: TGTGCCAGCAGCTCGGACGGCTACGAGCAGTACTTC.

The V call is TRBV2, the J call TRBJ2-1; D gene ambiguous. Germline lookup yields CDR1 SNHLY and CDR2 FYNNEI. With 9 bases removed from V and 4 bases from J, the gap between germline ends came to 7 bases. There are 11 residues in the CDR3. CDR3 DNA sequence: TGTGCCAGTTTACAATACAATGAGCAGTTCTTC. Protein sequence: CASLQYNEQFF.

This clone occurred once. V and J are TRBV6-6 and TRBJ2-3; D is undetermined. The CDR3 totals 12 residues. V lost 5 bases, J lost 6 bases, and 9 bases lay in between. Germline V gives CDR1 MNHNY, CDR2 SVGAGI (reference sequence). CDR3 nucleotide sequence: TGTGCCAGCAGTCCCCTAATGGATACGCAGTATTTT. This gives the protein CASSPLMDTQYF.

This rearrangement joins TRBV5-4 to TRBJ1-2; D is unclear. This CDR3 spans 14 amino acids. V was pared by 0 bases and J by 8 bases, with 14 bases between. Germline values: CDR1 SGHNT, CDR2 YYREEE (reference sequence). In nucleotides, the CDR3 is TGTGCCAGCAGCTTGGTTCCTACAACGTGGGGCTACACCTTC. This encodes CASSLVPTTWGYTF.

The V gene is TRBV7-8, the J gene TRBJ1-5; 11 positions match TRBD1. Germline trimming cut 1 base from V and 5 bases from J; bases unmatched to any gene: 4. The germline V gene has CDR1 SGHVS and CDR2 FQNEAQ. The CDR3 is 16 amino acids. This CDR3 is CASSLVGTGGDQPQHF. The CDR3 region has the DNA TGTGCCAGCAGCTTAGTGGGGACAGGGGGGGATCAGCCCCAGCATTTT.